Described below is a single TCR beta chain sequence and its context. The authors ran a second PCR of about 7 to 11 cycles using a sample-barcoded 5' primer and a J-beta primer mix. Every sample gave at least 3 million paired-end reads containing CDR3. Using its own MiXCR run on the 5' RACE reads, TCRdb lists one record per CDR3 protein. Of 1,500,000 or so distinct CDR3 sequences in the sample, roughly 60% were seen once. Between the trimmed V and J ends, which lost 2 bases and 0 bases, there was a span of 4 bases. The CDR3 loop spans 13 amino acids. Germline V gene sequence: CDR1 SQVTM, CDR2 ANQGSEA. These data belong to a study of blood T cells in healthy people across ages. Study overall: Template-switching capture recovered about one barcoded beta molecule per two T cells.

V and J are TRBV29-1 and TRBJ2-2; D call uncertain. The receptor was derived from a man younger than 35 in good health. The sequenced sample consisted of blood. CDR3 in amino acids: CSVEKPNTGELFF. The CDR3 bases are TGCAGCGTTGAAAAACCGAACACCGGGGAGCTGTTTTTT.